This TCR beta chain comes out of a study of vaccination effects on CD4 cells after COVID-19. As for the study in general: Two doses of either BNT162b2 or mRNA-1273 were given to each participant. Findings and limits, study-wide: In healthy vaccinees, only 1 of 255 vaccine-induced clones cross-reacted with common cold coronaviruses.

A remark on this clone: The antigen is unknown.

Antigen-specific CD4+ T cells were expanded with viral peptide pools in the ViraFEST assay before sequencing. Between days 9 and 11 of culture, CD4+ T cells were separated out. Vaccinated participants had no history of SARS-CoV-2 infection and tested negative for nucleocapsid antibodies. A few million PBMC were placed in each well, which was supplemented with about 10 IU/ml IL-2 and around 9.9 ug/ml peptides. Half the medium was swapped for IL-2 medium on days 3 and 7. CDR3 length equals 13 residues. CDR1 SGDLS and CDR2 YYNGEE come from the germline V gene. Trimming shortened V by 5 bases and J by 4 bases, and 10 bases separated the two germline ends. Sequenced by immunoSEQ multiplex PCR; TCRdb stores in-frame clones only, minus some. The data show about 22,000 clones, with around 75% seen just once and approximately 19% held by the top ten.

The clonotype originates from a human donor who received a COVID-19 vaccine. The chain links TRBV9 to TRBJ1-3, with D unresolved. Sequenced material: CD4+ T cells from PBMCs cultured with HCoV-NL63 spike peptides, taken before COVID-19 vaccination. The DNA of the CDR3 is TGTGCCAGCAGGAAGGACCCCGGAAACACCATATATTTT. It codes for CASRKDPGNTIYF.